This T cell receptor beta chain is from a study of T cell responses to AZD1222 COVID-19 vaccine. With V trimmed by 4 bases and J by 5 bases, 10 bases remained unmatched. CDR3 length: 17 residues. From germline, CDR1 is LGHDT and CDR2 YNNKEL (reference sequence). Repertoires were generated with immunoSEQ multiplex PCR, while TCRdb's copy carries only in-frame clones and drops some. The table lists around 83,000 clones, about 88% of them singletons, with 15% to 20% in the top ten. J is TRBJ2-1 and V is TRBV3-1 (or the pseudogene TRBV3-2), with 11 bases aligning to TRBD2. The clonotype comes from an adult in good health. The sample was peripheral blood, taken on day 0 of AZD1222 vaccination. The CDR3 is CASSLSSGGADDNEQFF. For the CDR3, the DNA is TGTGCCAGCAGCCTGAGTAGCGGGGGGGCAGATGACAATGAGCAGTTCTTC.